One and the same sample provided the 20 T cell receptor beta chains below, sequenced in a study of patients and donors after allogeneic stem cell transplantation. Each CDR3 protein is one row after TCRdb ran MiXCR on the RT-PCR reads. Seen here are hundreds of thousands of distinct CDR3 sequences, roughly 17% observed once, and the top ten hold less than 9.5%. The specimen was blood, either unsorted or a sorted T cell fraction (not recorded which). These receptors came from a human donor who was either an allogeneic HSCT recipient or a stem cell or donor lymphocyte infusion donor (not recorded which). It is not recorded whose cells these are; they may come from a transplant donor.

This clonotype has only one observation. V usage is TRBV15 and J usage is TRBJ2-7; TRBD1 might be the D (6 bases). CDR3 length: 16 residues. CDR1 and CDR2 (germline): LNHNV, YYDKDF (reference sequence). The germline V and J ends were trimmed by 0 bases and 2 bases, with 14 bases remaining between them. In DNA, the CDR3 is TGTGCCACCAGCAGAGATATTACAGGGCTTACCTACGAGCAGTACTTC. It codes for CATSRDITGLTYEQYF.

This clonotype was seen ten or more times. This chain joins TRBV12-3 or TRBV12-4 and TRBJ2-1; 10 bases align to TRBD2. CDR3 length equals 15 residues. Unmatched junction bases numbered 2, after V lost 0 bases and J lost 6 bases. In DNA form, the CDR3 reads TGTGCCAGCAGTTTAGCACTAGCGGGACGCAATGAGCAGTTCTTC. Translation gives CASSLALAGRNEQFF.

There are many counts of this clonotype. This chain joins TRBV6-1 and TRBJ2-1, with 10 bases aligning to TRBD1. CDR3 length: 14 amino acids. CDR1 and CDR2 (germline): MNHNS, SASEGT. Germline trimming cut 5 bases from V and 10 bases from J; bases unmatched to any gene: 8. The CDR3 region is CASSLGTGDGEQFF. The CDR3 DNA reads as TGTGCCAGCAGTCTTGGGACAGGGGATGGGGAGCAGTTCTTC.

In this sample, this clonotype turned up a few times. V usage is TRBV18 and J usage is TRBJ2-7; 11 bases line up with TRBD2. Trimming at V came to 6 bases and at J to 2 bases, leaving 6 bases not matched to a gene. The CDR3 spans 15 residues. The V gene's germline CDR1 is KGHSH and CDR2 LQKENI. The CDR3 DNA sequence: TGTGCCAGCTCCCCTGGTAGCGGGGGGGCCTACGAGCAGTACTTC. The encoded protein is CASSPGSGGAYEQYF.

V and J are TRBV25-1 and TRBJ2-1; 7 bases fit TRBD1. The V and J ends lost 4 bases and 2 bases, in that order; junction bases with no gene match: 2. Germline V gene sequence: CDR1 MGHDK, CDR2 SYGVNS. The CDR3 runs 14 residues. The CDR3 spells CASSGQGPYNEQFF. Written as DNA, the CDR3 is TGTGCCAGCAGTGGACAGGGCCCCTACAATGAGCAGTTCTTC.

The genes are TRBV9 and TRBJ1-2; tentative D call: TRBD1 (5 bases). The CDR3 totals 16 residues. Germline CDR1 is SGDLS and CDR2 is YYNGEE. Trimming shortened V by 3 bases and J by 4 bases, and 19 bases separated the two germline ends. The CDR3 DNA is TGTGCCAGCAGCGGGCCCCAGGGACGGGGATTCTATGGCTACACCTTC. It specifies CASSGPQGRGFYGYTF.

This clonotype was seen a few times. CDR3 protein: CASSDPSGYSYEQYF. The DNA of the CDR3 is TGTGCCAGCAGTGACCCTAGCGGGTACTCCTACGAGCAGTACTTC. V gene TRBV2 combines with J gene TRBJ2-7; TRBD2 matches 8 bases. The trim removed 3 bases at V and 0 bases at J, leaving 4 bases unmatched. The CDR3 covers 15 residues. CDR1 is SNHLY, CDR2 FYNNEI, per germline.

The rearrangement joins TRBV5-1 to TRBJ2-7, with D unresolved. This CDR3 is 12 amino acids long. Germline V lookup: CDR1 SGHRS, CDR2 YFSETQ. V was pared by 3 bases and J by 4 bases, with 8 bases between. The CDR3 loop is CASSWDQYEQYF. For the CDR3, the DNA is TGCGCCAGCAGCTGGGATCAGTACGAGCAGTACTTC.

This clonotype came up a few times. This chain joins TRBV5-1 and TRBJ2-7; D ambiguous. V was shortened by 2 bases and J by 5 bases, with 14 bases between the two germline ends. This CDR3 contains 14 residues. Germline CDR1 and CDR2: SGHRS and YFSETQ. CDR3 nucleotide sequence: TGCGCCAGCAGCTTAGGGCCTCCCATTAACGAGCAGTACTTC. Protein: CASSLGPPINEQYF.

V usage is TRBV20-1 and J usage is TRBJ1-1; D is unclear. This CDR3 has 13 residues. Germline V gives CDR1 DFQATT, CDR2 SNEGSKA (reference sequence). The V end was cut by 6 bases, the J end by 4 bases, with 15 bases between. CDR3 sequence reads: CSAPIPVTTEAFF. CDR3 nucleotide sequence: TGCAGTGCCCCCATCCCAGTGACCACTGAAGCTTTCTTT.

The table lists this clonotype with a few counts. The chain has TRBV6-1 and TRBJ1-1; D is possibly TRBD1 (5 bases). The CDR3 is made up of 17 amino acids. V was shortened by 8 bases and J by 5 bases, with 27 bases between the two germline ends. Germline CDR1 and CDR2: MNHNS and SASEGT. DNA of the CDR3: TGTGCCAGCCCTCCACCCACCAGCAGGGTTGAGGGGACTGAAGCTTTCTTT. It encodes CASPPPTSRVEGTEAFF.

This clonotype was seen repeatedly, ten times or more. This chain joins TRBV20-1 and TRBJ2-5; D not certain. V dropped 0 bases and J dropped 5 bases, with 16 bases sitting between them. The CDR3 loop spans 15 amino acids. CDR1 DFQATT and CDR2 SNEGSKA come from the germline V gene (reference sequence). CDR3 sequence reads: CSARDNGLGGETQYF. The CDR3, as DNA: TGCAGTGCTAGAGATAATGGCCTGGGTGGGGAGACCCAGTACTTC.

The chain carries TRBV10-3 and TRBJ2-3; the D gene is possibly TRBD2 (6 bases). The germline V gene has CDR1 ENHRY and CDR2 SYGVKD. Trimming shortened V by 7 bases and J by 1 base, and 12 bases separated the two germline ends. The CDR3 is made up of 14 amino acids. As DNA, the CDR3 is TGTGCCATCACCCCCGGGACTCGCACAGATACGCAGTATTTT. As protein: CAITPGTRTDTQYF.

This clonotype was recorded at least ten times. The rearrangement uses TRBV12-3 or TRBV12-4 and TRBJ2-7, with 7 bases that match TRBD2. J gave up 6 bases and V 2 bases, and 7 bases lay outside the gene matches. This CDR3 is 14 amino acids long. The CDR3 bases are TGTGCCAGCAGTTTATCGGGGGGTCTCAGCGAGCAGTACTTC. Protein sequence: CASSLSGGLSEQYF.

This clonotype was counted only a few times. The rearrangement links TRBV4-3 to TRBJ1-4; D possibly corresponds to TRBD1 (6 bases). The CDR3 sequence is 16 residues long. Trimming removed 0 bases from V and 8 bases from J, with 16 bases in between. The germline V gene encodes CDR1 LGHNA and CDR2 YSLEER. Written as DNA, the CDR3 is TGCGCCAGCAGCCAAGAGTGGCTACAGGGAAGCGAAAAACTGTTTTTT. This gives the protein CASSQEWLQGSEKLFF.

This clonotype was counted ten times or more. This sequence joins TRBV12-3 or TRBV12-4 and TRBJ2-2; 7 bases agree with TRBD2. V gave up 5 bases and J gave up 3 bases; unmatched junction bases: 6. The CDR3 sequence is 15 residues long. CDR3 in amino acids: CASSTGTTYTGELFF. The CDR3 nucleotides are TGTGCCAGCAGTACCGGGACTACCTACACCGGGGAGCTGTTTTTT.

This clonotype has just a few counts. This chain links TRBV10-3 with TRBJ1-5; 8 bases agree with TRBD1. Trimming cost V 4 bases and J 10 bases; bases outside gene matches: 6. This CDR3 contains 13 residues. Looked up from germline, CDR1 is ENHRY and CDR2 is SYGVKD. CDR3 nucleotides: TGTGCCATCAGTGCCGGGACAGGCCTACCCCAGCATTTT. Protein product: CAISAGTGLPQHF.

This clonotype was found a few times. The rearrangement joins TRBV10-3 to TRBJ1-5; D is possibly TRBD1 (6 bases). The V end was cut by 0 bases, the J end by 5 bases, with 14 bases between. The CDR3 extends over 16 amino acids. Germline V gene data show CDR1 as ENHRY and CDR2 as SYGVKD. Here the CDR3 reads CAISESLGGGYQPQHF. For the CDR3, the DNA is TGTGCCATCAGTGAGTCGTTGGGGGGCGGTTATCAGCCCCAGCATTTT.

This clonotype showed up just a few times. The V gene is TRBV12-3 or TRBV12-4, the J gene TRBJ2-3, with D possibly matching TRBD2 (6 bases). The CDR3 is made up of 14 amino acids. V was cut by 7 bases and J by 1 base, with 12 bases left in between. The CDR3 loop reads CASKPGLGTDTQYF. The CDR3 nucleotides are TGTGCCAGCAAACCGGGACTCGGCACAGATACGCAGTATTTT.

The chain has TRBV6-1 and TRBJ1-1; a possible D gene is TRBD1 (6 bases). Trimming removed 11 bases at V and 5 bases at J, with 18 bases between. Germline V gene sequence: CDR1 MNHNS, CDR2 SASEGT. This CDR3 spans 13 amino acids. CDR3 sequence reads: CAGKRGARTEAFF. Written as DNA, the CDR3 is TGTGCCGGCAAAAGGGGGGCCCGAACTGAAGCTTTCTTT.